The source of this T cell receptor (beta chain) is a study of CD8 T cells in ankylosing spondylitis. Study-wide results and caveats: A subset of motif variants has previously been described in the synovial fluid and blood of reactive arthritis. Blood from ankylosing spondylitis patients appeared to carry a characteristic roughly 8-variant TCR beta motif. There was reportedly significant enrichment of clones that were disease-linked in matched ankylosing spondylitis synovial fluid. Peripheral blood held disease-linked clones only at relatively low frequency, and these were CD8+.

CDR3 length equals 19 residues. Germline V gene sequence: CDR1 SGHRS, CDR2 YFSETQ. V lost 3 bases and J lost 0; bases outside the gene matches: 13. TCRdb used MiXCR to reprocess the 5' RACE reads, holding one entry per CDR3 protein. The profile shows about 130,000 distinct CDR3 sequences, roughly 10% of them singletons. This clonotype was recorded at least ten times. What it binds is not known. This sequence originates from a female donor with ankylosing spondylitis or in good health (not recorded which). The sample consisted of blood, either unsorted or a sorted T cell fraction (not recorded which). V and J are TRBV5-1 and TRBJ2-1; TRBD2 matches at 9 bases. CDR3 nucleotides: TGCGCCAGCAGCTCCCTTGGTGCGGGAGGGCTGAGCTCCTACAATGAGCAGTTCTTC. Translation gives CASSSLGAGGLSSYNEQFF.